One and the same sample provided the 27 T cell receptor beta chains below, sequenced in a study of regulatory T cells in long-lasting Graves disease. Time point of the sample: persistent/refractory GD, antithyroid drugs over 5 years with positive TRAb. RNA from PBMCs was the source of the TCR library. With iRepertoire HTBI primers and Arm-PCR of CDR3 regions, TCR beta libraries were built. TCRdb reprocessed the multiplex PCR reads with MiXCR, giving one entry per CDR3 protein. The sample carries about 460,000 distinct CDR3 sequences, about 22% recorded once. The sample here was peripheral blood mononuclear cells (PBMCs), taken when the disease was refractory, from a patient treated with antithyroid drugs. The receptor set was obtained from a female donor with Graves disease.

The V and J genes are TRBV7-2 and TRBJ1-5, with a weak D call TRBD1 (6 bases). V lost 2 bases, J lost 3 bases, and 17 bases lay in between. This CDR3 spans 17 amino acids. Germline assignment: CDR1 SGHTA and CDR2 FQGNSA. CDR3 loop: CASSLSWGAGNNQPQHF. As DNA, the CDR3 is TGTGCCAGCAGCTTATCTTGGGGGGCGGGTAACAATCAGCCCCAGCATTTT.

The J gene is TRBJ1-2, the V gene TRBV5-1; D is undetermined. The V and J ends lost 0 bases and 4 bases respectively, with 10 bases between them. CDR1 is SGHRS and CDR2 is YFSETQ in the germline V gene. The CDR3 spans 14 residues. For the CDR3, the DNA is TGCGCCAGCAGCTTGGACGGGGAGTCCTATGGCTACACCTTC. The encoded protein is CASSLDGESYGYTF.

This clonotype showed up many times. V gene TRBV7-2 combines with J gene TRBJ2-2; 12 bases match TRBD2. Germline assignment: CDR1 SGHTA and CDR2 FQGNSA. The CDR3 runs to 16 residues. The J segment lost 3 bases and the V segment lost 4 bases, leaving 3 bases of the junction unmatched. CDR3 DNA: TGTGCCAGCAGCTACAGACTAGCGGGAGACACCGGGGAGCTGTTTTTT. Translation gives CASSYRLAGDTGELFF.

This clonotype was recorded a few times. The rearrangement uses TRBV20-1 and TRBJ1-6; perhaps TRBD1 as D (5 bases). Germline V gene data show CDR1 as DFQATT and CDR2 as SNEGSKA (reference sequence). The CDR3 contains 13 residues. V was shortened by 4 bases and J by 12 bases, with 16 bases between the two germline ends. CDR3: CSAIPGTIVPLHF. CDR3 DNA sequence: TGCAGTGCTATTCCTGGGACCATCGTACCCCTCCACTTT.

This chain uses TRBV6-4 with TRBJ2-2; D remains ambiguous. This CDR3 region has 14 residues. Germline V gene lookup returns CDR1 MRHNA and CDR2 SNTAGT. V lost 8 bases to trimming and J lost 3 bases, with 13 bases between them. As DNA, the CDR3 is TGTGCCAGCTCACCACCCACGGACACCGGGGAGCTGTTTTTT. Protein: CASSPPTDTGELFF.

This clonotype came up a few times. The V and J genes are TRBV12-3 or TRBV12-4 and TRBJ2-2; D is possibly TRBD1 (6 bases). The length of the CDR3 is 16 residues. The V gene lost 5 bases and the J gene lost 5 bases, with 18 bases spanning the gap. CDR3 amino acids: CASSPQGRPVTGELFF. The CDR3, as DNA: TGTGCCAGCAGTCCCCAGGGGCGGCCGGTTACCGGGGAGCTGTTTTTT.

This clonotype has a count of ten or more. The chain couples TRBV28 to TRBJ2-5; D is uncertain. V gave up 6 bases and J gave up 2 bases, with 10 bases separating them. The CDR3 consists of 13 residues. Germline V CDR1 and CDR2: MDHEN, SYDVKM. The CDR3 sequence is CASSLGVQETQYF. The CDR3, as DNA: TGTGCCAGCAGCTTAGGTGTACAAGAGACCCAGTACTTC.

The genes are TRBV5-1 and TRBJ2-5, with 8 positions matching TRBD1. Trimming removed 0 bases from V and 3 bases from J; junction bases left unmatched: 4. There are 15 residues in the CDR3. CDR1 and CDR2 (germline): SGHRS, YFSETQ. The chain's CDR3 is CASSLGLTGEETQYF. As DNA, the CDR3 is TGCGCCAGCAGCTTGGGATTGACAGGGGAAGAGACCCAGTACTTC.

This clonotype has just one count. The V gene is TRBV20-1, the J gene TRBJ1-3; 7 bases map to TRBD1. The V segment lost 1 base and the J segment 0 bases; nucleotides outside the gene matches: 3. This CDR3 is built from 15 residues. Germline-derived CDR1 and CDR2 are DFQATT and SNEGSKA (reference sequence). CDR3 DNA sequence: TGCAGTGCTAGAGGGCCAGGGGGCTCTGGAAACACCATATATTTT. As protein: CSARGPGGSGNTIYF.

In this sample, this clonotype turned up a few times. CDR3 coding DNA: TGTGCCAGCAGTTACGGACGGACGGGATACGAGCAGTACTTC. Translated, it gives CASSYGRTGYEQYF. This rearrangement joins TRBV6-5 to TRBJ2-7; TRBD2 is a possible D gene (5 bases). Germline V lookup: CDR1 MNHEY, CDR2 SVGAGI. This CDR3 has 14 residues. Trimming took 2 bases from V and 4 from J, leaving 12 bases between them.

Details on this clonotype: A read error may explain this, as a much larger clone is one base away. This likely comes from a read error, as the CDR3 has no conserved phenylalanine or tryptophan at its end. This chain links TRBV2 with TRBJ2-7, with a tentative D call TRBD2 (6 bases). Germline V gene sequence: CDR1 SNHLY, CDR2 FYNNEI. This CDR3 has 15 residues. V lost 2 bases to trimming and J lost 0 bases, with 11 bases between them. CDR3 in amino acids: CASSESGLFSYEQYL. The CDR3 bases are TGTGCCAGCAGTGAATCGGGACTCTTCTCCTACGAGCAGTACCTC.

The gene calls are TRBV29-1 and TRBJ2-5; 12 bases map to TRBD1. Germline V lookup: CDR1 SQVTM, CDR2 ANQGSEA. The CDR3 is made up of 15 amino acids. Trimming took 5 bases from V and 5 from J; bases not matched to a gene: 9. CDR3 coding DNA: TGCAGCGTTTCCCGAGGGACAGGGGGCCTCGAGACCCAGTACTTC. Its protein product is CSVSRGTGGLETQYF.

Ten or more counts support this clonotype. The chain uses TRBV7-3 and TRBJ2-2; D is unresolved. This CDR3 has 15 amino acids. Trimming pared 0 bases from V and 6 bases from J, leaving 11 bases between. Germline V lookup: CDR1 SGHTA, CDR2 FQGTGA. CDR3 sequence: CASSLTSSSSGELFF. The DNA for the CDR3 is TGTGCCAGCAGCTTAACTTCGTCATCGTCCGGGGAGCTGTTTTTT.

This sequence joins TRBV7-2 and TRBJ2-7; D might be TRBD1 (5 bases). The CDR3 loop spans 16 amino acids. With 7 bases removed from V and 4 bases from J, the gap between germline ends came to 23 bases. Germline V gene data show CDR1 as SGHTA and CDR2 as FQGNSA. DNA for the CDR3: TGTGCCAGCAATTACAACATCCCAAGGGGATTGTACGAGCAGTACTTC. Encoded protein: CASNYNIPRGLYEQYF.

This clonotype was recorded many times. This sequence joins TRBV11-2 and TRBJ2-7; D might be TRBD2 (5 bases). Deletions cut 2 bases from V and 5 bases from J, with 22 bases between. Looked up from germline, CDR1 is SGHAT and CDR2 is FQNNGV. The CDR3 has 17 amino acids. The CDR3 bases are TGTGCCAGCAGCTTATTCTCCCCACGGGAAAGAGGCGACGAGCAGTACTTC. Residues: CASSLFSPRERGDEQYF.

Notes on this clonotype: A read error may be the cause here, since a much bigger clone is one base away. The chain has TRBV30 and TRBJ1-2; 7 bases map to TRBD1. The length of the CDR3 is 12 residues. J gave up 7 bases and V 8 bases, and 10 bases lay outside the gene matches. CDR1 and CDR2 from the germline V gene are GTSNPN and SVGIG (reference sequence). CDR3 sequence: CAGDSGIVGYTF. The CDR3 DNA sequence: TGTGCCGGGGACAGTGGGATCGTTGGCTACACCTTC.

This clonotype was found many times. V and J are TRBV3-1 and TRBJ2-5; D gene uncertain. With 3 bases removed from V and 4 bases from J, the gap between germline ends came to 12 bases. Per germline, CDR1 LGHDT and CDR2 YNNKEL (reference sequence). The CDR3 has 14 amino acids. The CDR3 is CASSQAELGETQYF. In DNA, the CDR3 is TGTGCCAGCAGCCAGGCGGAGTTAGGAGAGACCCAGTACTTC.

The chain couples TRBV11-1 to TRBJ1-1, with D perhaps TRBD1 (5 bases). The germline V and J ends were trimmed by 6 bases and 0 bases, with 17 bases remaining between them. CDR1 SGHAT and CDR2 FQDESV come from the germline V gene (reference sequence). This CDR3 is built from 16 residues. The CDR3 spells CASRSDRAGMNTEAFF. The CDR3 coding sequence is TGTGCCAGCAGATCCGATCGGGCAGGGATGAACACTGAAGCTTTCTTT.

This clonotype was detected ten times or more. The rearrangement uses TRBV25-1 and TRBJ1-4; D may be TRBD1 (5 bases). The CDR3 length is 14 residues. V gave up 4 bases and J gave up 5 bases, with 11 bases separating them. Germline V gives CDR1 MGHDK, CDR2 SYGVNS. This CDR3 reads CASSVGVRNEKLFF. CDR3 DNA sequence: TGTGCCAGCAGTGTGGGGGTCAGGAATGAAAAACTGTTTTTT.

This clonotype appeared many times. The CDR3 loop reads CASSLFGSKNTEAFF. Written as DNA, the CDR3 is TGTGCCAGCAGCTTGTTCGGCAGCAAGAACACTGAAGCTTTCTTT. This rearrangement joins TRBV7-9 to TRBJ1-1; D uncertain. The CDR3 loop spans 15 amino acids. Germline-derived CDR1 and CDR2 are SEHNR and FQNEAQ (reference sequence). The V end was cut by 3 bases, the J end by 1 base, with 12 bases between.

The chain combines TRBV30 with TRBJ1-2; TRBD1 is a possible D gene (6 bases). CDR3 length equals 13 residues. Deletions cut 5 bases from V and 4 bases from J, with 14 bases between. Germline CDR1 GTSNPN, CDR2 SVGIG (reference sequence). CDR3 DNA sequence: TGTGCCTGGGACTCGGGACATCTCTATGGCTACACCTTC. This sequence encodes CAWDSGHLYGYTF. Complete variable domain (other parts from reference TRBV30 and TRBJ1-2): SQTIHQWPATLVQPVGSPLSLECTVEGTSNPNLYWYRQAAGRGLQLLFYSVGIGQISSEVPQNLSASRPQDRQFILSSKKLLLSDSGFYLCAWDSGHLYGYTFGSGTRLTVV.

This clonotype appeared a single time. This sequence joins TRBV7-2 and TRBJ1-5; TRBD1 is a possible D gene (5 bases). There are 14 residues in the CDR3. CDR1 is SGHTA and CDR2 is FQGNSA in the germline V gene. With 9 bases removed from V and 2 bases from J, the gap between germline ends came to 14 bases. This CDR3 reads CARTLQGRNQPQHF. In nucleotides, the CDR3 is TGTGCCAGAACCCTGCAGGGTCGCAATCAGCCCCAGCATTTT.

The gene calls are TRBV30 and TRBJ1-1; D not certain. Between the trimmed V and J ends, which lost 3 bases and 1 base, there was a span of 9 bases. The CDR3 covers 13 residues. Germline CDR1 is GTSNPN and CDR2 is SVGIG (reference sequence). CDR3 coding DNA: TGTGCCTGGAGGTCCTTTAAGAACACTGAAGCTTTCTTT. Amino acids: CAWRSFKNTEAFF.

This clonotype was seen ten or more times. The J gene is TRBJ2-5, the V gene TRBV20-1; tentatively, D is TRBD2 (6 bases). V was trimmed by 6 bases and J by 2 bases, leaving 13 bases between them. The germline CDR1 and CDR2 sequences are DFQATT and SNEGSKA (reference sequence). The CDR3 is 13 residues long. The CDR3 reads CSAMSREQETQYF. CDR3 DNA: TGCAGTGCCATGAGCCGGGAGCAAGAGACCCAGTACTTC.

As DNA, the CDR3 is TGCAGCGTTTGGGCGGGGGGCTACACCTTC. Amino acid sequence: CSVWAGGYTF. The genes are TRBV29-1 and TRBJ1-2; D gene unclear. The CDR3 sequence is 10 residues long. The V end lost 5 bases, the J end lost 8 bases, and 9 bases lay between the germline ends. Looked up from germline, CDR1 is SQVTM and CDR2 is ANQGSEA.

In its sample, this clonotype was seen a few times. The chain combines TRBV7-9 with TRBJ2-6; possibly TRBD2 for D (5 bases). The CDR3 totals 12 residues. Germline V lookup: CDR1 SEHNR, CDR2 FQNEAQ (reference sequence). The V and J ends lost 5 bases and 12 bases respectively, with 11 bases between them. In nucleotides, the CDR3 is TGTGCCAGCAGCCACTCGGCGGGCGTCCTGACTTTC. Amino acid sequence: CASSHSAGVLTF.

The chain uses TRBV20-1 and TRBJ1-1; D is perhaps TRBD1 (5 bases). Trimming took off 6 bases at V and 5 bases at J, with 19 bases between the two ends. CDR1 is DFQATT, CDR2 SNEGSKA, per germline (reference sequence). The CDR3 has 14 amino acids. The CDR3 region is CSATGPYEGTEAFF. In DNA, the CDR3 is TGCAGTGCCACCGGGCCCTACGAGGGGACTGAAGCTTTCTTT.